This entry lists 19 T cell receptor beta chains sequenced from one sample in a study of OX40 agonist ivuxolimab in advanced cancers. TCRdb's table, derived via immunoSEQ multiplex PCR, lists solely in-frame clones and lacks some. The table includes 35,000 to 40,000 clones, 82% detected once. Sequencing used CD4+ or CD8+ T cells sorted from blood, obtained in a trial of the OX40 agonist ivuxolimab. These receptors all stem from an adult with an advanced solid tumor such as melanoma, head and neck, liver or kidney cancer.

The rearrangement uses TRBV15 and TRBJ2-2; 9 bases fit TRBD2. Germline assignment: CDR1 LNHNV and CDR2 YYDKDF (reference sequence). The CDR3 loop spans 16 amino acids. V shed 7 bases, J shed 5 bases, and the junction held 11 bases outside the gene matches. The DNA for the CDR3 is TGTGCCACCACCCGGCGGGGGGGGCGCGGAACCGGGGAGCTGTTTTTT. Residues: CATTRRGGRGTGELFF.

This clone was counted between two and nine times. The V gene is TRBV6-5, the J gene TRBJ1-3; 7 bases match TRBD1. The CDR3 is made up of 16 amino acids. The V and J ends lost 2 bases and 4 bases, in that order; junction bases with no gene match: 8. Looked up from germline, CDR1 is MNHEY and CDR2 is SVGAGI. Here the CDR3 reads CASSYTVAGGGNTIYF. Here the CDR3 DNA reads TGTGCCAGCAGTTACACCGTAGCAGGGGGGGGAAACACCATATATTTT.

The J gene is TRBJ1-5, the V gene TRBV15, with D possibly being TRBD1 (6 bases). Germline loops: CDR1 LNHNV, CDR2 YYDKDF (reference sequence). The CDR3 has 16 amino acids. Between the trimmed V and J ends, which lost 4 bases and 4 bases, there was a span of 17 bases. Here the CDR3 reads CATSTGHPKGNQPQHF. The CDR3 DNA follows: TGTGCCACCAGCACGGGACACCCAAAGGGGAATCAGCCCCAGCATTTT.

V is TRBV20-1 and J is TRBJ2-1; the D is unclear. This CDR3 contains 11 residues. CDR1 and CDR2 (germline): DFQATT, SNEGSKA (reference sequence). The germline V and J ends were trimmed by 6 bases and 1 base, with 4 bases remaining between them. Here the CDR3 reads CSALSYNEQFF. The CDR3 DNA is TGCAGTGCCCTTTCCTACAATGAGCAGTTCTTC.

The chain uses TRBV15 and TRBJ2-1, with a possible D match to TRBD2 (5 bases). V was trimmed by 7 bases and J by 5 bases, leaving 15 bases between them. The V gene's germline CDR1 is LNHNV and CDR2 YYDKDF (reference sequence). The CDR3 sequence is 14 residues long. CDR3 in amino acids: CATTPGGVNNEQFF. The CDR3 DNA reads TGTGCCACCACTCCCGGAGGAGTTAACAATGAGCAGTTCTTC.

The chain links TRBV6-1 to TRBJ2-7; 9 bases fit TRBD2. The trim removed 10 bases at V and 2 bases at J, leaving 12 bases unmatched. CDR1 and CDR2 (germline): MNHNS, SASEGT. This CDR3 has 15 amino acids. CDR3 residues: CATGVRAGGPYEQYF. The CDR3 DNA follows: TGTGCCACAGGAGTTCGTGCGGGAGGGCCCTACGAGCAGTACTTC.

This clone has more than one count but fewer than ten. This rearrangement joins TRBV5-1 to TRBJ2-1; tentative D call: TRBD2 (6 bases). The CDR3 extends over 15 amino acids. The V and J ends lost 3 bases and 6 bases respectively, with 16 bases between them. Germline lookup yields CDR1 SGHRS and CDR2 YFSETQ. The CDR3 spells CASSSGGGIVNEQFF. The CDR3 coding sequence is TGCGCCAGCAGCTCGGGCGGCGGGATCGTCAATGAGCAGTTCTTC.

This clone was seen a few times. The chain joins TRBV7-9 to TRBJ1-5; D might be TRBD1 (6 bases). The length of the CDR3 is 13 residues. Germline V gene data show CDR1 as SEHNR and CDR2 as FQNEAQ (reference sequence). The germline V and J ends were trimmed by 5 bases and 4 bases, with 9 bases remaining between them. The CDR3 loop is CASSTGSNQPQHF. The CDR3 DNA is TGTGCCAGCAGCACAGGGAGTAATCAGCCCCAGCATTTT.

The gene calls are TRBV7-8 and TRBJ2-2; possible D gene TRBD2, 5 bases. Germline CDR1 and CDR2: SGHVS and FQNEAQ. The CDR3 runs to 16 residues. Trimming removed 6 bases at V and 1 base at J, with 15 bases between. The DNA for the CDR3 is TGTGCCAGCAGGGGTCTGACGGCGGGGAACACCGGGGAGCTGTTTTTT. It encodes CASRGLTAGNTGELFF.

CDR3 protein: CASSRDIGNTIYF. The CDR3, as DNA: TGTGCCAGCAGCAGAGACATCGGAAACACCATATATTTT. The V and J genes are TRBV28 and TRBJ1-3; D not resolved. The V gene's germline CDR1 is MDHEN and CDR2 SYDVKM. The CDR3 has 13 residues. Trimming cost V 6 bases and J 4 bases, with 10 bases left between them.

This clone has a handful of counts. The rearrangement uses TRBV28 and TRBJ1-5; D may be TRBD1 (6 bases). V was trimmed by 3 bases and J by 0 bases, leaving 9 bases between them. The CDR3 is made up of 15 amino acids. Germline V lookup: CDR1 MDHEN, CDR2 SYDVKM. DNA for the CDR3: TGTGCCAGCAGTTTCGGACAGAATAGCAATCAGCCCCAGCATTTT. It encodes CASSFGQNSNQPQHF.

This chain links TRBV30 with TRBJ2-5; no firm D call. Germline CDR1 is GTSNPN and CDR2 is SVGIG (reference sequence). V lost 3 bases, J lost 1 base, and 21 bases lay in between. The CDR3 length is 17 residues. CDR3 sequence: CAWREFTVTHFQETQYF. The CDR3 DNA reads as TGTGCCTGGAGGGAATTCACAGTAACTCACTTCCAAGAGACCCAGTACTTC.

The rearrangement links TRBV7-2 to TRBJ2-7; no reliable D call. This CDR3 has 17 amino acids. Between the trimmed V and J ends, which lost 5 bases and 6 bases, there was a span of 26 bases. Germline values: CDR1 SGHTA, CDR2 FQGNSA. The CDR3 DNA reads TGTGCCAGCAGCCCGATCCGAGACCTCAGTGTTTACGGCGAGCAGTACTTC. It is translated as CASSPIRDLSVYGEQYF.

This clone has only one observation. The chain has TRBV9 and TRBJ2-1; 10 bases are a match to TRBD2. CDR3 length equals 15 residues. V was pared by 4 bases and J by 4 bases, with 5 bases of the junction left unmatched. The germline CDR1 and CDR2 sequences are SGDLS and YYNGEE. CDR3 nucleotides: TGTGCCAGCAGCCCCACTAGCGGGGAGTACAATGAGCAGTTCTTC. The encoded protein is CASSPTSGEYNEQFF.

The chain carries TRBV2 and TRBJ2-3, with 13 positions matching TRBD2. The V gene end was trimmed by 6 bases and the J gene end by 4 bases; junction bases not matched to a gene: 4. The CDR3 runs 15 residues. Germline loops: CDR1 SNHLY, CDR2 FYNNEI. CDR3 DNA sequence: TGTGCCAGCAGCCGGGGACTAGCGGGGTCAGATACGCAGTATTTT. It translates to CASSRGLAGSDTQYF. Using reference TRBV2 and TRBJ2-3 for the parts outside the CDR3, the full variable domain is EPEVTQTPSHQVTQMGQEVILRCVPISNHLYFYWYRQILGQKVEFLVSFYNNEISEKSEIFDDQFSVERPDGSNFTLKIRSTKLEDSAMYFCASSRGLAGSDTQYFGPGTRLTVL.

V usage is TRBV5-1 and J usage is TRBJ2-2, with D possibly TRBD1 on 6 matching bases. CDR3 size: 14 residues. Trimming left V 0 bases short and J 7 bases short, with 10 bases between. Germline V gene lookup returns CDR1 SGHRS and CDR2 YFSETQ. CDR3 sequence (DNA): TGCGCCAGCAGCTTGGCAGGGGTCAACGGGGAGCTGTTTTTT. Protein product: CASSLAGVNGELFF.

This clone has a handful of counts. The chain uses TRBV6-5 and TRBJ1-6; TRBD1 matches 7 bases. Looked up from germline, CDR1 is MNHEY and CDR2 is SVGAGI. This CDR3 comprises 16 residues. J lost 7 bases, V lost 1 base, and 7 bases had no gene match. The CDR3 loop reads CASSYFGGRGNSPLHF. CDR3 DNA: TGTGCCAGCAGTTACTTTGGGGGCAGGGGGAATTCACCCCTCCACTTT.

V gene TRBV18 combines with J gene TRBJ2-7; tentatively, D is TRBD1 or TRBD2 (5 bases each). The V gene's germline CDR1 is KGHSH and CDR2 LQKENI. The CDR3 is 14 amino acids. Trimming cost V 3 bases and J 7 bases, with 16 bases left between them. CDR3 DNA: TGTGCCAGCTCACCGGGACCGGGGAGAAGGGAGCAGTACTTC. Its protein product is CASSPGPGRREQYF.

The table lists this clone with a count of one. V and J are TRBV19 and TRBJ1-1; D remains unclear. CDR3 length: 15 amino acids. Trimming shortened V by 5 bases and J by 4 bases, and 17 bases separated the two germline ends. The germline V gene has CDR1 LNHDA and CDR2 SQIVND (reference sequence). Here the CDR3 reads CASSSGHTAGTEAFF. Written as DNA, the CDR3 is TGTGCCAGTAGTTCCGGCCATACGGCGGGCACTGAAGCTTTCTTT.